The 19 T cell receptor beta chains presented below share a single source sample, sequenced in a study of T-cell reconstitution after alpha-beta-depleted transplantation in children (dated by TCRdb to about 2016). The sample's treatment or condition label, decoded: allogeneic hematopoietic cell transplantation with graft depleted of TCRalphabeta T cells and CD19 B cells. Library generation was performed with PCR. Sequencing was carried out with an Illumina HiSeq 2500. To normalize quantification of the TCRbeta repertoire, the TCR libraries were built with molecular barcoding that relied on unique molecular identifiers. The public reads were run again by TCRdb, first through fastp at Q25 and then through MiXCR, and only productive beta chains were kept. Every distinct CDR3 protein forms one entry, paired with its most common genes and DNA. This sample holds about 110,000 distinct CDR3 sequences; 5% to 7% were observed only once. The ten biggest clones cover 20% to 25% of the sample.

The source material was PBMCs, mostly from graft donor cells, sampled 360 days after TCRalphabeta/CD19-depleted stem cell transplant. The receptors here all came from a male patient aged 2 to 9 who had a stem cell transplant for acute lymphoblastic leukemia, so the T cells may come from the graft donor.

This clonotype came up many times. V is TRBV12-3 or TRBV12-4 and J is TRBJ1-2; D not resolved. The length of the CDR3 is 17 residues. V lost 6 bases to trimming and J lost 5 bases, with 25 bases between them. For the CDR3, the DNA is TGTGCCAGCAGCACCGCGGGCCTCTTCGACCCCTCATATGGCTACACCTTC. Amino acid sequence: CASSTAGLFDPSYGYTF.

Points on this clonotype: Being one base from a much bigger clone, this may be a read error. The chain is built from TRBV10-3 and TRBJ2-7; D is uncertain. This CDR3 is 17 amino acids long. The germline V gene has CDR1 ENHRY and CDR2 SYGVKD. Deletions cut 5 bases from V and 3 bases from J, with 23 bases between. The CDR3 protein is CAISLVRGSKGFYEQYF. For the CDR3, the DNA is TGTGCCATCAGTTTAGTTCGTGGGTCAAAGGGATTCTACGAGCAGTACTTC.

This clonotype was found many times. V gene TRBV27 combines with J gene TRBJ2-5; D is ambiguous. Trimming took 6 bases from V and 2 from J, leaving 16 bases between them. The CDR3 sequence is 15 residues long. Germline V gives CDR1 MNHEY, CDR2 SMNVEV (reference sequence). CDR3 loop: CASSPLTAPQETQYF. The CDR3, as DNA: TGTGCCAGCAGCCCCCTTACAGCTCCTCAAGAGACCCAGTACTTC.

This clonotype was seen a few times. The chain has TRBV5-5 and TRBJ1-4; 7 bases align to TRBD1. J gave up 8 bases and V 4 bases, and 14 bases lay outside the gene matches. Germline V gene data show CDR1 as SGHKS and CDR2 as YYEKEE (reference sequence). CDR3 size: 16 residues. The CDR3, as DNA: TGTGCCAGCAGCCTAGGAAAGACAGGGCCGAGGGAAAAACTGTTTTTT. Residues: CASSLGKTGPREKLFF.

The genes are TRBV7-2 and TRBJ1-2; no reliable D call. Trimming shortened V by 4 bases and J by 4 bases, and 10 bases separated the two germline ends. The germline CDR1 and CDR2 sequences are SGHTA and FQGNSA. The CDR3 covers 13 residues. The CDR3 loop is CASSSELSYGYTF. The CDR3 nucleotides are TGTGCCAGCAGCTCCGAACTGAGCTATGGCTACACCTTC.

This clonotype was counted ten times or more. This chain connects TRBV5-1 to TRBJ1-2; no clear D. Looked up from germline, CDR1 is SGHRS and CDR2 is YFSETQ. The CDR3 extends over 15 amino acids. V dropped 1 base and J dropped 2 bases, with 12 bases sitting between them. This CDR3 is CASSLLPGPNYGYTF. The CDR3 DNA is TGCGCCAGCAGCTTGCTTCCGGGTCCCAACTATGGCTACACCTTC.

This clonotype was seen only a few times. The V and J genes are TRBV18 and TRBJ1-2; D remains unclear. The germline CDR1 and CDR2 sequences are KGHSH and LQKENI. CDR3 length: 16 residues. Trimming stripped 0 bases from V and 8 bases from J, with 19 bases between. The CDR3 loop is CASSPPRGGGAAGYTF. Written as DNA, the CDR3 is TGTGCCAGCTCACCACCGAGAGGAGGAGGTGCGGCCGGCTACACCTTC.

This clonotype was found many times. J is TRBJ2-5 and V is TRBV18; D is perhaps TRBD1 or TRBD2 (5 bases each). V was trimmed by 5 bases and J by 2 bases, leaving 24 bases between them. The CDR3 has 18 amino acids. Germline loops: CDR1 KGHSH, CDR2 LQKENI. The CDR3 nucleotides are TGTGCCAGCTCATCTCCGGACTTCTCCTTGGGGCCACAAGAGACCCAGTACTTC. Translation: CASSSPDFSLGPQETQYF.

The V and J genes are TRBV10-3 and TRBJ2-7; 9 positions match TRBD1. Germline V lookup: CDR1 ENHRY, CDR2 SYGVKD. Trimming cost V 8 bases and J 1 base; bases outside gene matches: 3. CDR3 length: 13 residues. The CDR3 DNA reads as TGTGCCATCCTAGGGACAGGGTCCTACGAGCAGTACTTC. Protein sequence: CAILGTGSYEQYF.

This clonotype was found many times. The chain links TRBV7-9 to TRBJ1-2; D call uncertain. V was clipped by 8 bases and J by 5 bases, with 9 bases between them. Germline CDR1 SEHNR, CDR2 FQNEAQ (reference sequence). The CDR3 covers 11 residues. The CDR3 here is CASYWPYGYTF. Written as DNA, the CDR3 is TGTGCCAGCTATTGGCCTTATGGCTACACCTTC.

This clonotype was counted between two and nine times. One end of the junction is discordant with germline, which a read error may explain. V usage is TRBV10-3 and J usage is TRBJ2-5; possibly TRBD1 for D (6 bases). Per the germline V gene, CDR1 is ENHRY and CDR2 is SYGVKD. This CDR3 contains 15 residues. The CDR3 region has the DNA TGTGCCATCAGTGGCGGACAGTACCTTCAAGAGTCCCAGTACTTC. As protein: CAISGGQYLQESQYF.

This clonotype was found many times. The CDR3 sequence: CSSEKGQGGYNEQFF. CDR3 nucleotide sequence: TGCAGCTCAGAGAAGGGACAGGGCGGCTACAATGAGCAGTTCTTC. The chain employs TRBV29-1 and TRBJ2-1, with TRBD1 identical over 9 bases. Germline V lookup: CDR1 SQVTM, CDR2 ANQGSEA. J was trimmed by 3 bases and V by 8 bases; bases with no gene match: 11. The CDR3 has 15 residues.

This clonotype was detected ten times or more. The V and J genes are TRBV9 and TRBJ2-7; unclear D gene. V was pared by 0 bases and J by 0 bases, with 10 bases between. The CDR3 runs 15 residues. Germline CDR1 SGDLS, CDR2 YYNGEE. This chain's CDR3 is CASSVGIQSSYEQYF. The CDR3 region has the DNA TGTGCCAGCAGCGTAGGGATACAAAGCTCCTACGAGCAGTACTTC.

Ten or more counts support this clonotype. The J gene is TRBJ1-2, the V gene TRBV5-1; D may be TRBD1 (6 bases). The V and J ends lost 4 bases and 0 bases respectively, with 13 bases between them. This CDR3 has 15 amino acids. The germline V gene has CDR1 SGHRS and CDR2 YFSETQ. CDR3 in DNA: TGCGCCAGCAGCCCGATGGGACACCCTAACTATGGCTACACCTTC. It specifies CASSPMGHPNYGYTF.

The CDR3: CAIQEGNEKLFF. The CDR3 region has the DNA TGTGCCATACAGGAGGGGAATGAAAAACTGTTTTTT. The chain joins TRBV10-3 to TRBJ1-4; D might be TRBD1 (5 bases). The germline gives CDR1 ENHRY, CDR2 SYGVKD. This CDR3 has 12 amino acids. Trimming pared 9 bases from V and 5 bases from J, leaving 10 bases between.

In its sample, this clonotype was seen many times. The chain recombines TRBV6-2 or TRBV6-3 with TRBJ2-1, with TRBD1 matching 7 bases. The germline V gene has CDR1 MNHEY and CDR2 SVGEGT. The CDR3 spans 12 residues. Trimming took 7 bases from V and 6 from J; bases not matched to a gene: 3. The CDR3 is CASIDRVNEQFF. The CDR3 DNA follows: TGTGCCAGCATCGACAGGGTCAATGAGCAGTTCTTC.

This clonotype was picked up a small number of times. The rearrangement links TRBV11-2 to TRBJ2-7; the D gene is possibly TRBD1 (6 bases). Per the germline V gene, CDR1 is SGHAT and CDR2 is FQNNGV. Trimming took off 8 bases at V and 3 bases at J, with 14 bases between the two ends. The CDR3 covers 13 residues. CDR3 protein: CASRGTPHYEQYF. The CDR3 DNA is TGTGCCAGCCGTGGGACACCCCACTACGAGCAGTACTTC.

This clonotype occurred many times. CDR3 DNA: TGTGCCAGCGGGGCAGTGAATCAGCCCCAGCATTTT. Residues: CASGAVNQPQHF. The chain is built from TRBV27 and TRBJ1-5; a possible D gene is TRBD1 (5 bases). The ends were cut back, 8 bases at V and 4 bases at J, with 9 bases in the middle. Germline assignment: CDR1 MNHEY and CDR2 SMNVEV (reference sequence). The CDR3 runs 12 residues.

In its sample, this clonotype was seen a few times. The V and J genes are TRBV5-1 and TRBJ2-5, with D maybe TRBD1 (5 bases). This CDR3 has 14 amino acids. V was cut by 9 bases and J by 2 bases, with 17 bases left in between. Germline CDR1 SGHRS, CDR2 YFSETQ. The CDR3 nucleotides are TGCGCCACCTCACTCCTAGGGGATCAAGAGACCCAGTACTTC. This codes for CATSLLGDQETQYF.